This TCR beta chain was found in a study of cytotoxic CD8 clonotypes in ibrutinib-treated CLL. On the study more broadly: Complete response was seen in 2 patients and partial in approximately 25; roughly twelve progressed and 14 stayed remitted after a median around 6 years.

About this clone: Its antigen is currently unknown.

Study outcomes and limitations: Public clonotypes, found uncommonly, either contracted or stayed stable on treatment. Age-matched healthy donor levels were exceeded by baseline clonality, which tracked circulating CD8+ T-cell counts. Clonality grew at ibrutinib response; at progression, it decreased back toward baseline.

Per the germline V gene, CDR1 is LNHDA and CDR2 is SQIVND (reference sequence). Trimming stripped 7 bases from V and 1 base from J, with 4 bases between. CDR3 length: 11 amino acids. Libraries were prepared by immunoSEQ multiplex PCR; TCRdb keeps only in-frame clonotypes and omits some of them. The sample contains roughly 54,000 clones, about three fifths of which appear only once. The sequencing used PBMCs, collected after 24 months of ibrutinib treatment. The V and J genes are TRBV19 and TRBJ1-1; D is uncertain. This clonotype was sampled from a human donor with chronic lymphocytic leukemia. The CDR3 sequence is CASTGNTEAFF. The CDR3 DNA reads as TGTGCCAGTACGGGGAACACTGAAGCTTTCTTT.